Below, 32 T cell receptor beta chains from the same sample are listed, as sequenced in a study of blood T cell repertoires in COVID-19. Method: immunoSEQ multiplex PCR; TCRdb's copy keeps in-frame clones and lacks some. The data hold about 280,000 clones, with around 87% observed a single time. The sequenced material came from PBMCs or T cells enriched from blood (not recorded which). The source of these receptors is a young woman with acute COVID-19.

About this clone itself: No conserved phenylalanine or tryptophan is present at the end of the CDR3, so a read error is the likely explanation. It is unclear where the CDR3 begins or ends on the DNA, so no DNA is shown, and the CDR3 is as TCRdb lists it. V gene TRBV4-2 combines with J gene TRBJ2-7; TRBD2 is the table's D call and was not checked against the DNA. Counting both end residues, the CDR3 totals 14 amino acids. Germline loops: CDR1 LGHNA, CDR2 YNFKEQ. This CDR3 is CASSQDITSGRPRL.

CDR3 nucleotide sequence: TGTGCCAGTAGTACGACTAGCGGGAGTTCTTACGAGCAGTACTTC. Amino acids: CASSTTSGSSYEQYF. J is TRBJ2-7 and V is TRBV19, with TRBD2 identical over 12 bases. J gave up 4 bases and V 4 bases, and 5 bases lay outside the gene matches. CDR1 LNHDA and CDR2 SQIVND come from the germline V gene (reference sequence). The CDR3 length is 15 residues.

The V and J genes are TRBV13 and TRBJ2-7; TRBD2 aligns across 14 bases. The germline CDR1 and CDR2 sequences are PRHDT and FYEKMQ (reference sequence). Trimming took 2 bases from V and 7 from J; bases not matched to a gene: 10. There are 17 residues in the CDR3. The CDR3 bases are TGTGCCAGCAGCTTAAGCGGGACTAGCGGGAGCCCTTGGGAGCAGTACTTC. Amino acid sequence: CASSLSGTSGSPWEQYF.

The V gene is TRBV25-1, the J gene TRBJ2-3, with D possibly TRBD2 on 5 matching bases. Germline CDR1 reads MGHDK; CDR2 reads SYGVNS. Trimming shortened V by 3 bases and J by 6 bases, and 16 bases separated the two germline ends. The CDR3 has 15 residues. The CDR3 DNA sequence: TGTGCCAGCAGTGACCTGGAGGTCCCCCAGGATACGCAGTATTTT. It encodes CASSDLEVPQDTQYF.

The chain combines TRBV5-4 with TRBJ2-5, with D maybe TRBD2 (6 bases). Germline V gene data show CDR1 as SGHNT and CDR2 as YYREEE (reference sequence). The V and J ends lost 5 bases and 2 bases respectively, with 16 bases between them. The CDR3 spans 15 residues. CDR3 nucleotides: TGTGCCAGCAGACGCGCTGGGGGAGGACAAGAGACCCAGTACTTC. Translation gives CASRRAGGGQETQYF.

V is TRBV5-1 and J is TRBJ2-3; tentatively, D is TRBD1 (6 bases). The germline V gene has CDR1 SGHRS and CDR2 YFSETQ. V shed 0 bases and J shed 2 bases, with 10 bases lying between them. This CDR3 spans 15 amino acids. The CDR3 DNA sequence: TGCGCCAGCAGCTTGGGGGGGCAGAACACAGATACGCAGTATTTT. Translation: CASSLGGQNTDTQYF.

The chain has TRBV27 and TRBJ2-1; 7 bases agree with TRBD2. The junction had 9 bases not matched to a gene; V was cut back by 6 bases and J by 4 bases. The CDR3 runs 15 residues. Looked up from germline, CDR1 is MNHEY and CDR2 is SMNVEV (reference sequence). CDR3 DNA sequence: TGTGCCAGCAGGCCAAGGAGCGGGAAGTACAATGAGCAGTTCTTC. This gives the protein CASRPRSGKYNEQFF.

This rearrangement joins TRBV2 to TRBJ2-1; 13 nucleotides line up with TRBD2. The CDR3 totals 15 residues. The V segment lost 7 bases and the J segment 6 bases; nucleotides outside the gene matches: 6. Per germline, CDR1 SNHLY and CDR2 FYNNEI. CDR3 region: CASKRTSGSTNEQFF. In DNA form, the CDR3 reads TGTGCCAGCAAAAGGACTAGCGGGAGTACCAATGAGCAGTTCTTC. Supplemented by reference TRBV2 and TRBJ2-1, the full variable domain reads EPEVTQTPSHQVTQMGQEVILRCVPISNHLYFYWYRQILGQKVEFLVSFYNNEISEKSEIFDDQFSVERPDGSNFTLKIRSTKLEDSAMYFCASKRTSGSTNEQFFGPGTRLTVL.

The rearrangement uses TRBV2 and TRBJ2-1; 11 bases map to TRBD2. Per germline, CDR1 SNHLY and CDR2 FYNNEI. The length of the CDR3 is 16 residues. The V segment lost 7 bases and the J segment 7 bases; nucleotides outside the gene matches: 12. The CDR3 protein is CASTTGTSGGGNEQFF. The CDR3, as DNA: TGTGCCAGCACCACCGGGACTAGCGGAGGGGGGAATGAGCAGTTCTTC.

V usage is TRBV25-1 and J usage is TRBJ2-1; D is perhaps TRBD2 (6 bases). Germline CDR1 MGHDK, CDR2 SYGVNS. The V gene lost 1 base and the J gene lost 3 bases, with 7 bases spanning the gap. This CDR3 has 14 amino acids. CDR3 loop: CASSESGSYNEQFF. The CDR3 nucleotides read TGTGCCAGCAGTGAATCCGGGAGCTACAATGAGCAGTTCTTC.

This clone was detected only once. This chain links TRBV7-2 with TRBJ2-1, with TRBD1 matching 7 bases. The CDR3 contains 19 residues. Germline loops: CDR1 SGHTA, CDR2 FQGNSA. Trimming removed 2 bases from V and 2 bases from J; junction bases left unmatched: 15. For the CDR3, the DNA is TGTGCCAGCAGCTTAAGGCCCAGGGGGTCCCCCGTCGCCTACAATGAGCAGTTCTTC. Translated, it gives CASSLRPRGSPVAYNEQFF.

The rearrangement uses TRBV6-5 and TRBJ1-1; maybe TRBD1 (6 bases). The CDR3 consists of 16 residues. CDR1 and CDR2 from the germline V gene are MNHEY and SVGAGI. The V and J ends lost 2 bases and 4 bases respectively, with 17 bases between them. The CDR3 is CASSYAREGERTEAFF. The CDR3 nucleotides read TGTGCCAGCAGTTACGCACGGGAGGGGGAGCGCACTGAAGCTTTCTTT.

The chain combines TRBV7-2 with TRBJ2-7; D possibly corresponds to TRBD2 (5 bases). This CDR3 region has 16 residues. Germline CDR1 SGHTA, CDR2 FQGNSA. V lost 0 bases to trimming and J lost 2 bases, with 14 bases between them. The chain's CDR3 is CASSLAPTLATYEQYF. As DNA, the CDR3 is TGTGCCAGCAGCTTAGCGCCCACTCTAGCCACCTACGAGCAGTACTTC. The full variable domain, with the rest looked up from reference TRBV7-2 and TRBJ2-7, is GAGVSQSPSNKVTEKGKDVELRCDPISGHTALYWYRQSLGQGLEFLIYFQGNSAPDKSGLPSDRFSAERTGGSVSTLTIQRTQQEDSAVYLCASSLAPTLATYEQYFGPGTRLTVT.

The chain uses TRBV28 and TRBJ2-5, with D tentatively TRBD2 (5 bases). This CDR3 comprises 14 residues. V dropped 5 bases and J dropped 2 bases, with 12 bases sitting between them. Germline loops: CDR1 MDHEN, CDR2 SYDVKM. CDR3 DNA: TGTGCCAGCAGTCCTTACCGGGAACAAGAGACCCAGTACTTC. It translates to CASSPYREQETQYF. The entire variable domain, with the rest obtained from reference TRBV28 and TRBJ2-5, is as follows: DVKVTQSSRYLVKRTGEKVFLECVQDMDHENMFWYRQDPGLGLRLIYFSYDVKMKEKGDIPEGYSVSREKKERFSLILESASTNQTSMYLCASSPYREQETQYFGPGTRLLVL.

In the case of this clone: Distinct nucleotide sequences in the sample also encode this CDR3. The chain links TRBV28 to TRBJ2-7, with 10 positions matching TRBD1. The V and J ends lost 3 bases and 5 bases, in that order; junction bases with no gene match: 4. CDR1 MDHEN and CDR2 SYDVKM come from the germline V gene. The CDR3 extends over 14 amino acids. CDR3 loop: CASSLTGGPHEQYF. The DNA for the CDR3 is TGTGCCAGCAGTTTGACAGGGGGCCCCCACGAGCAGTACTTC.

The chain links TRBV27 to TRBJ2-7, with 11 bases that match TRBD2. In germline, CDR1 is MNHEY, CDR2 SMNVEV (reference sequence). With V trimmed by 2 bases and J by 3 bases, 18 bases remained unmatched. This CDR3 is 20 amino acids long. The CDR3 sequence: CASSLRGRTSGWASIYEQYF. The CDR3 nucleotides are TGTGCCAGCAGTTTAAGGGGACGGACTAGCGGGTGGGCCTCGATCTACGAGCAGTACTTC.

This clone was seen once. The rearrangement uses TRBV21-1 and TRBJ2-7; the table's D call, TRBD1, was not checked against the DNA. TRBV21-1 is a listed pseudogene. CDR3 length: 17 residues. CDR3: CASSNSRTGEISYEQYF. CDR3 DNA sequence: TGTGCCAGCAGCAATTCGCGCACAGGGGAAATCTCCTACGAGCAGTACTTC.

This chain joins TRBV6-1 and TRBJ2-4; the D gene is possibly TRBD2 (6 bases). The CDR3 totals 19 residues. V lost 2 bases, J lost 0 bases, and 20 bases lay in between. From germline, CDR1 is MNHNS and CDR2 SASEGT. CDR3 residues: CASSEFASAAPLAKNIQYF. The CDR3 coding sequence is TGTGCCAGCAGTGAATTCGCTAGCGCGGCCCCCCTAGCCAAAAACATTCAGTACTTC.

V is TRBV4-3 and J is TRBJ2-1; 11 bases align to TRBD2. The V gene end was trimmed by 1 base and the J gene end by 0 bases; junction bases not matched to a gene: 11. There are 20 residues in the CDR3. CDR1 and CDR2 from the germline V gene are LGHNA and YSLEER. This CDR3 reads CASSQGTIAGGPSSYNEQFF. CDR3 nucleotides: TGCGCCAGCAGCCAAGGGACCATAGCGGGAGGGCCCAGCTCCTACAATGAGCAGTTCTTC.

This clone showed up just once. The V gene is TRBV11-3, the J gene TRBJ2-3; TRBD2 might be the D (5 bases). Germline CDR1 reads SGHNT; CDR2 reads YENEEA. The CDR3 is made up of 13 amino acids. V shed 5 bases and J shed 5 bases, with 11 bases lying between them. DNA for the CDR3: TGTGCCAGCAGCAACGGACTTCTAGATACGCAGTATTTT. Translation gives CASSNGLLDTQYF.

The chain carries TRBV9 and TRBJ1-2; no definite D call. The CDR3 spans 14 residues. Per germline, CDR1 SGDLS and CDR2 YYNGEE. Trimming took 0 bases from V and 4 from J, leaving 10 bases between them. The DNA of the CDR3 is TGTGCCAGCAGCGTAGTGGAGTTAGGCTATGGCTACACCTTC. Translated, it gives CASSVVELGYGYTF. The full variable domain, its missing parts supplied by reference TRBV9 and TRBJ1-2, is DSGVTQTPKHLITATGQRVTLRCSPRSGDLSVYWYQQSLDQGLQFLIQYYNGEERAKGNILERFSAQQFPDLHSELNLSSLELGDSALYFCASSVVELGYGYTFGSGTRLTVV.

This sequence joins TRBV6-5 and TRBJ1-5; D uncertain. This CDR3 has 13 amino acids. V lost 11 bases and J 0 bases, leaving 11 bases between the germline ends. The V gene's germline CDR1 is MNHEY and CDR2 SVGAGI. The CDR3 sequence is CAAKEYSNQPQHF. As DNA, the CDR3 is TGTGCCGCAAAAGAGTATAGCAATCAGCCCCAGCATTTT.

This clone has only one observation. The chain joins TRBV19 to TRBJ2-1, with TRBD2 matching over 8 bases. The V gene end was trimmed by 5 bases and the J gene end by 6 bases; junction bases not matched to a gene: 3. Germline V CDR1 and CDR2: LNHDA, SQIVND (reference sequence). This CDR3 region has 13 residues. DNA for the CDR3: TGTGCCAGTAGTCTAGGGACTAGCAATGAGCAGTTCTTC. This gives the protein CASSLGTSNEQFF.

The J gene is TRBJ1-2, the V gene TRBV6-5; D is unresolved. The germline gives CDR1 MNHEY, CDR2 SVGAGI. The CDR3 contains 13 residues. V dropped 0 bases and J dropped 7 bases, with 9 bases sitting between them. The CDR3 sequence: CASSYSRVSGYTF. The CDR3 DNA follows: TGTGCCAGCAGTTACTCGAGGGTTAGTGGCTACACCTTC.

The chain couples TRBV29-1 to TRBJ2-5; TRBD1 matches at 8 bases. V lost 3 bases, J lost 4 bases, and 7 bases stayed unmatched. This CDR3 is 14 amino acids long. In germline, CDR1 is SQVTM, CDR2 ANQGSEA. CDR3 coding DNA: TGCAGCGTTGACCGGGACAGGAGGGTAGAGACCCAGTACTTC. Translating it yields CSVDRDRRVETQYF.

The chain joins TRBV7-2 to TRBJ2-7; TRBD2 aligns across 9 bases. V shed 4 bases and J 3 bases; nucleotides not matched to a gene: 4. CDR3 length: 14 amino acids. Per germline, CDR1 SGHTA and CDR2 FQGNSA. This CDR3 is CASSSTSGLYEQYF. The CDR3 DNA sequence: TGTGCCAGCAGCTCGACTAGCGGCCTCTACGAGCAGTACTTC.

The rearrangement links TRBV18 to TRBJ1-1, with TRBD1 as a possible D gene (5 bases). Trimming left V 3 bases short and J 1 base short, with 18 bases between. CDR1 is KGHSH, CDR2 LQKENI, per germline. The CDR3 has 17 residues. CDR3 residues: CASSPDNMAVANTEAFF. The DNA for the CDR3 is TGTGCCAGCTCACCGGACAATATGGCTGTGGCGAACACTGAAGCTTTCTTT.

This chain joins TRBV30 and TRBJ1-5; TRBD1 aligns across 9 bases. V was clipped by 6 bases and J by 0 bases; unmatched bases: 9. CDR1 and CDR2 (germline): GTSNPN, SVGIG (reference sequence). The CDR3 has 16 amino acids. CDR3 bases: TGTGCCTGTACAACCCCGGGACAGGGTAGCAATCAGCCCCAGCATTTT. As protein: CACTTPGQGSNQPQHF.

A note on this clone: A read error may account for a junction end that differs from germline. The rearrangement links TRBV19 to TRBJ2-3, with TRBD2 identical over 10 bases. Germline CDR1 LNHDA, CDR2 SQIVND (reference sequence). This CDR3 has 12 amino acids. The DNA for the CDR3 is TGTGCCACCGCACCCTTAGCGGGAGGACGTGTTTTT. It is translated as CATAPLAGGRVF.

This chain links TRBV7-9 with TRBJ2-7, with 7 bases matching TRBD2. The germline gives CDR1 SEHNR, CDR2 FQNEAQ (reference sequence). The junction had 2 bases not matched to a gene; V was cut back by 0 bases and J by 0 bases. This CDR3 spans 15 amino acids. CDR3 sequence reads: CASSLAGGTSYEQYF. CDR3 in DNA: TGTGCCAGCAGCTTAGCGGGAGGGACCTCCTACGAGCAGTACTTC.

The rearrangement links TRBV6-5 to TRBJ2-4; 8 positions agree with TRBD1. J lost 3 bases, V lost 5 bases, and 6 bases had no gene match. The CDR3 length is 15 residues. Germline CDR1 and CDR2: MNHEY and SVGAGI. CDR3 DNA sequence: TGTGCCAGCAGTACGACAGGGGTCGACAAAAACATTCAGTACTTC. Its translation is CASSTTGVDKNIQYF.

This clone came up once. The chain is built from TRBV29-1 and TRBJ2-1, with 11 bases lining up with TRBD2. Germline V gene data show CDR1 as SQVTM and CDR2 as ANQGSEA. This CDR3 has 16 amino acids. V was clipped by 1 base and J by 9 bases; unmatched bases: 11. CDR3 DNA: TGCAGCGTTGAAGGGACTAGCGGGCTACCCCGGGGTGAGCAGTTCTTC. This sequence encodes CSVEGTSGLPRGEQFF.